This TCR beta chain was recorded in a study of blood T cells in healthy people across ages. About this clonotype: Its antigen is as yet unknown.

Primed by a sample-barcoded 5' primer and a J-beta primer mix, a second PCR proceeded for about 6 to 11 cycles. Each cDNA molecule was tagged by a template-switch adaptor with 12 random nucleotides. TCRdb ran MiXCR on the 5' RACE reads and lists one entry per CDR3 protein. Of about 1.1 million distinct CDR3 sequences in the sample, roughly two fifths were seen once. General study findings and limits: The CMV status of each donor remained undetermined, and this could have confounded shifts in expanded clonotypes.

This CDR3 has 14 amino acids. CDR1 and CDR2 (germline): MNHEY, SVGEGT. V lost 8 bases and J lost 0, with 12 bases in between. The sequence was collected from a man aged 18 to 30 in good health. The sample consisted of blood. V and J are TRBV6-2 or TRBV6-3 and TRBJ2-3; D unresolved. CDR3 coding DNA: TGTGCCAGCCTGTGGGCAGGTAGCACAGATACGCAGTATTTT. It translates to CASLWAGSTDTQYF.